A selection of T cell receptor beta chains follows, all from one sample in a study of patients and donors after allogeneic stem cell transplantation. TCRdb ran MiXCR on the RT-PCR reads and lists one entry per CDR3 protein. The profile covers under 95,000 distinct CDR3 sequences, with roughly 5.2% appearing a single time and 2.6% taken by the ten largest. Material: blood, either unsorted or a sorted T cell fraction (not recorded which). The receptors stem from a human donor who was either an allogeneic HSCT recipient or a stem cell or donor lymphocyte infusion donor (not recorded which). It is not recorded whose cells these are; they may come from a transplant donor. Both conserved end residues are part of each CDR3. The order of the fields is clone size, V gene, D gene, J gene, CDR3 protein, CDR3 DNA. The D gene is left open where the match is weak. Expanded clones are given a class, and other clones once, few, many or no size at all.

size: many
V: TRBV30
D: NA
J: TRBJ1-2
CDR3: CAWSVTRWDGYTF
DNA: TGTGCCTGGAGTGTAACAAGGTGGGACGGCTACACCTTC

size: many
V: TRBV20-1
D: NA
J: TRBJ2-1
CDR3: CSASAWYYNEQFF
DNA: TGCAGTGCTAGCGCTTGGTACTACAATGAGCAGTTCTTC

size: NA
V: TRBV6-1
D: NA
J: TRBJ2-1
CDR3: CASRWESINEQFF
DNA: TGTGCCAGCAGGTGGGAGAGTATTAATGAGCAGTTCTTC

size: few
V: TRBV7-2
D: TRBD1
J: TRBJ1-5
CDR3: CASSVRQGNQPQHF
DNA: TGTGCCAGCAGCGTACGACAGGGGAATCAGCCCCAGCATTTT

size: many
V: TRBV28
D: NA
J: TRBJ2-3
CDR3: CATRSGDRSTDTQYF
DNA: TGTGCAACCAGATCCGGCGACCGTAGCACAGATACGCAGTATTTT

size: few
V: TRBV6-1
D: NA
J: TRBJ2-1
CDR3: CASSEGRGYYNEQFF
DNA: TGTGCCAGCAGTGAAGGCCGAGGGTACTACAATGAGCAGTTCTTC

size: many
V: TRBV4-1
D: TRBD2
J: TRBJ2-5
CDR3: CASSRGTSDRRIQYF
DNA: TGCGCCAGCAGCCGCGGGACTAGTGATAGAAGGATCCAGTACTTC

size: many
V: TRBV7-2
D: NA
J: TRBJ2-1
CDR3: CASSLAPIQENEQFF
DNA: TGTGCCAGCAGCTTAGCCCCGATACAGGAAAATGAGCAGTTCTTC

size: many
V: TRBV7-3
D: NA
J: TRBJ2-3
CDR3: CASSPNGDTQYF
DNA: TGTGCCAGCAGCCCGAACGGGGATACGCAGTATTTT

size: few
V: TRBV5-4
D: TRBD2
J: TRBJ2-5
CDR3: CASSSGLARGQETQYF
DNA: TGTGCCAGCAGCTCGGGACTAGCCCGGGGCCAAGAGACCCAGTACTTC

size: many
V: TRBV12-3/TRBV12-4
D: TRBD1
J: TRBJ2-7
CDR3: CASSLGQGKYF
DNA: TGTGCCAGCAGTTTAGGACAGGGGAAGTACTTC

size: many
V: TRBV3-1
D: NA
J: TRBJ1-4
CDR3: CASSQAQWSDEKLFF
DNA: TGTGCCAGCAGCCAAGCGCAGTGGTCCGATGAAAAACTGTTTTTT

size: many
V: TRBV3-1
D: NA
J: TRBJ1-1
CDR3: CASSQGGVRAFF
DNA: TGTGCCAGCAGCCAAGGGGGGGTGCGAGCTTTCTTT

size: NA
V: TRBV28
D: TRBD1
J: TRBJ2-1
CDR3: CASSFMDRGSHEQFF
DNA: TGTGCCAGCAGTTTTATGGACAGGGGATCGCATGAGCAGTTCTTC

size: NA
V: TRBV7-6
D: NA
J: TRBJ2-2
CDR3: CASSLNGVGELFF
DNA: TGTGCCAGCAGCTTAAATGGGGTCGGGGAGCTGTTTTTT

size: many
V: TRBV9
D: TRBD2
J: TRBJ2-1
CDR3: CASSVVVSGGRDEQFF
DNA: TGTGCCAGCAGCGTAGTGGTTAGCGGGGGACGCGATGAGCAGTTCTTC

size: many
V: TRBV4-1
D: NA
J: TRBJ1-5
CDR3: CASSQGLGAYSNQPQHF
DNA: TGCGCCAGCAGCCAGGGGCTGGGGGCCTATAGCAATCAGCCCCAGCATTTT